This T cell receptor beta chain was captured by sequencing in a study of blood T cell repertoires in COVID-19 (dated by TCRdb to 2018 to 2021). Describing the broader study: The collaborator samples originated in the United States, Italy and Spain and spanned the acute and convalescent phases of COVID-19. Nearly every sample came with metadata listing a de-identified subject ID, COVID-19 status, age in years and sex. The samples were drawn from the first 160 participants of the ongoing ImmuneRACE study and from 1,200 or so subjects provided by 6 global collaborators. Subjects who had been exposed to COVID-19, were actively infected with it, or had recovered from it provided the deeply sampled blood TCRbeta repertoires that made up the dataset. Where HLA class I and class II types were available, the types were taken from metadata supplied by the sample provider, not from assay-based typing. The material from the prospective study consisted of cDNA or gDNA derived from T cells, B-cell-depleted T cells, or PBMCs. The repertoires were made available in a free public database intended to serve as a resource for research on the immune response to SARS-CoV-2.

The CDR3 goes from the cysteine to the phenylalanine over 12 residues. Only the CDR3 region is kept as DNA, spanning 36 bases read in frame from base 1. The germline V gene specifies SGHVS as CDR1 and FQNEAQ as CDR2. Trimming removed 6 bases from V and 4 bases from J, leaving 8 bases between the germline ends. Regarding this clone: Its antigen has not been determined. No much larger clone is present one base from it, and per-base qualities are unavailable.

The collaborating institutions used their own protocols to collect whole blood in K2EDTA tubes. For TCRbeta analysis, collaborators shipped samples as frozen whole blood, isolated PBMCs, or DNA extracted from either of those sample types. Overall study results and their limits: Clinical and demographic metadata were provided uncurated, with the amount varying by source and participant.

TCRbeta CDR3 regions were amplified from genomic DNA using the immunoSEQ Assay, a bias-controlled multiplex PCR. The authors processed their data as follows. The number of nucleated cells in each sample was estimated by amplification of reference gene primers within the assay. To quantify the absolute abundance of each unique TCRbeta CDR3 rearrangement, sequence reads were collapsed and filtered. For each sample, productive Simpson clonality was calculated by taking the square root of Simpson's diversity index across productive rearrangements. TCRdb mirrors the immuneACCESS table, restricted to in-frame sequences. Some clones are absent from its copies; in checked studies, under half trace to an unresolved V gene, and the reason for the others is unknown. V and J calls and clone size come straight from that table; D and trimming were deduced from the DNA. Within this sample are 150,000 to 200,000 clones, with around nine tenths of them counted one time only. Of the sample, 3% to 4% falls within the top ten clones.

The chain is assembled from TRBV7-8 and TRBJ2-3, with no confident D gene call. Input material: peripheral blood. This sequence originates from an older man with acute or convalescent COVID-19. Read as DNA, the sequence is TGTGCCAGCAGTAGACTGTCAGATACGCAGTATTTT. The translation is CASSRLSDTQYF.